The sequence of this T cell receptor (beta chain) was determined in a study of shared clonotypes between healthy human individuals. Evenly divided among several immunoSEQ plates was the genomic DNA of each subset. Profiled with immunoSEQ multiplex PCR; TCRdb holds only in-frame clones, not every one. This table has millions of clones, approximately 92% appearing once. Germline V gene lookup returns CDR1 MNHEY and CDR2 SVGAGI. The length of the CDR3 is 15 residues. Trimming took 4 bases from V and 3 from J, leaving 13 bases between them. Sequencing was performed on naive CD4+ T cells sorted from blood. Subset specified: CD45RA+ positively selected. The sequence was obtained from a man between 18 and 35 years old in good health. The gene calls are TRBV6-5 and TRBJ1-3; possible D gene TRBD1, 6 bases. The CDR3 coding sequence is TGTGCCAGCAGTTTGTTACAGGGTAGTGGAAACACCATATATTTT. Encoded protein: CASSLLQGSGNTIYF.